Listed here are 31 T cell receptor beta chains from one sample, sequenced in a study of T-cell reconstitution after alpha-beta-depleted transplantation in children. As it was prepared, the TCRbeta library received unique molecular identifiers. TCRdb fed the PCR reads into MiXCR, producing one record per CDR3 protein. Of about 460,000 distinct CDR3 sequences detected, roughly a tenth appear once; the ten largest clones hold roughly 2.1%. The sample was PBMCs, taken before TCRalphabeta/CD19-depleted stem cell transplant. Receptor source: a child aged 2 to 9 with inherited bone marrow failure, due to receive a stem cell transplant.

This clonotype was seen repeatedly, ten times or more. CDR3 amino acids: CASSVASLAGAEQFF. Here the CDR3 DNA reads TGTGCCAGCAGCGTAGCGTCTCTAGCGGGAGCCGAGCAGTTCTTC. The genes are TRBV9 and TRBJ2-1, with 10 positions matching TRBD2. J gave up 10 bases and V 0 bases, and 7 bases lay outside the gene matches. The CDR3 length is 15 residues. Germline CDR1 and CDR2: SGDLS and YYNGEE.

This clonotype has a handful of counts. This sequence joins TRBV12-3 or TRBV12-4 and TRBJ2-7, with D tentatively TRBD2 (6 bases). The CDR3 totals 16 residues. Between the trimmed V and J ends, which lost 6 bases and 8 bases, there was a span of 26 bases. The CDR3: CASSAFQPLGGAQQYF. The CDR3 region has the DNA TGTGCCAGCAGCGCCTTCCAACCGTTGGGCGGGGCACAGCAGTACTTC.

This chain joins TRBV20-1 and TRBJ2-3, with no clear D. Trimming removed 6 bases from V and 6 bases from J, with 7 bases in between. The germline V gene has CDR1 DFQATT and CDR2 SNEGSKA (reference sequence). There are 10 residues in the CDR3. CDR3 nucleotides: TGCAGTGCGAAGAGGGATACGCAGTATTTT. Translation: CSAKRDTQYF.

This clonotype was counted many times. The chain uses TRBV4-3 and TRBJ2-4, with 9 bases identical to TRBD2. Germline CDR1 LGHNA, CDR2 YSLEER. V lost 0 bases and J lost 0; bases outside the gene matches: 6. The length of the CDR3 is 18 residues. CDR3: CASSQELLAGLAKNIQYF. CDR3 coding DNA: TGCGCCAGCAGCCAAGAGCTTCTAGCGGGGCTAGCCAAAAACATTCAGTACTTC.

This chain links TRBV27 with TRBJ1-5; D gene ambiguous. This CDR3 region has 14 residues. Germline loops: CDR1 MNHEY, CDR2 SMNVEV (reference sequence). Trimming shortened V by 5 bases and J by 0 bases, and 8 bases separated the two germline ends. CDR3 loop: CASSEGVSNQPQHF. The DNA for the CDR3 is TGTGCCAGCAGTGAGGGAGTTAGCAATCAGCCCCAGCATTTT.

This clonotype was detected ten times or more. The V gene is TRBV12-3 or TRBV12-4, the J gene TRBJ1-2, with TRBD1 identical over 8 bases. J lost 4 bases, V lost 1 base, and 8 bases had no gene match. This CDR3 is built from 16 residues. CDR3: CASSLGSRTGSYGYTF. The CDR3 DNA sequence: TGTGCCAGCAGTTTAGGATCCAGGACAGGGAGCTATGGCTACACCTTC.

This clonotype was counted many times. As DNA, the CDR3 is TGTGCCATCAGTGGGGACAGGGGAAAACTGTTTTTT. This translates into CAISGDRGKLFF. The chain carries TRBV10-3 and TRBJ1-4; 10 bases fit TRBD1. The CDR3 is 12 residues long. CDR1 is ENHRY, CDR2 SYGVKD, per germline. The junction had 0 bases not matched to a gene; V was cut back by 4 bases and J by 10 bases.

This clonotype was detected only a few times. The chain has TRBV6-2 or TRBV6-3 and TRBJ2-2; unclear D gene. The V end lost 6 bases, the J end lost 3 bases, and 11 bases lay between the germline ends. Per the germline V gene, CDR1 is MNHEY and CDR2 is SVGEGT. The CDR3 consists of 14 residues. The DNA for the CDR3 is TGTGCCAGCAGCTGGATTGACTACACCGGGGAGCTGTTTTTT. It translates to CASSWIDYTGELFF.

This clonotype has at least ten counts. V gene TRBV4-1 combines with J gene TRBJ2-3; TRBD2 aligns across 8 bases. Germline V gene lookup returns CDR1 MGHRA and CDR2 YSYEKL. This CDR3 region has 17 residues. With V trimmed by 4 bases and J by 4 bases, 13 bases remained unmatched. The CDR3 DNA sequence: TGCGCCAGCAGCCTGCGAGGGGCGGGGGGTACACCAGATACGCAGTATTTT. It specifies CASSLRGAGGTPDTQYF.

This clonotype was detected only a few times. The chain uses TRBV19 and TRBJ2-7; 12 bases line up with TRBD2. Germline assignment: CDR1 LNHDA and CDR2 SQIVND (reference sequence). J was trimmed by 0 bases and V by 9 bases; bases with no gene match: 3. The CDR3 contains 14 residues. The CDR3 DNA is TGTGCCAGCGCGACTAGCGGGGGCTCCTACGAGCAGTACTTC. As protein: CASATSGGSYEQYF.

The table lists this clonotype with a few counts. This sequence joins TRBV6-1 and TRBJ1-1; D is uncertain. Between the trimmed V and J ends, which lost 7 bases and 1 base, there was a span of 10 bases. There are 13 residues in the CDR3. From germline, CDR1 is MNHNS and CDR2 SASEGT. The CDR3 loop is CASTPGGNTEAFF. The CDR3 coding sequence is TGTGCCAGCACTCCTGGCGGGAACACTGAAGCTTTCTTT.

For this clonotype: Being one base from a much bigger clone, this may be a read error. The chain employs TRBV12-3 or TRBV12-4 and TRBJ2-1; 7 nucleotides line up with TRBD2. The CDR3 has 11 amino acids. CDR3 DNA sequence: TGTGCCAGCAGTTTCGGGACTAAGAAGTCCTTC. This codes for CASSFGTKKSF.

This clonotype appeared many times. The chain carries TRBV2 and TRBJ1-4; maybe TRBD1 (6 bases). The CDR3 is made up of 16 amino acids. Per germline, CDR1 SNHLY and CDR2 FYNNEI. V dropped 6 bases and J dropped 5 bases, with 19 bases sitting between them. As DNA, the CDR3 is TGTGCCAGCAGGGTGGGACACAACGGTCCGAATGAAAAACTGTTTTTT. Protein product: CASRVGHNGPNEKLFF.

This clonotype has a count of ten or more. V gene TRBV28 combines with J gene TRBJ1-2; D possibly corresponds to TRBD1 (5 bases). V lost 1 base and J lost 3, with 18 bases in between. The CDR3 is made up of 17 amino acids. Germline-derived CDR1 and CDR2 are MDHEN and SYDVKM. CDR3 amino acids: CASSLSPTVGGDYGYTF. CDR3 DNA: TGTGCCAGCAGTTTATCTCCGACAGTCGGGGGAGACTATGGCTACACCTTC.

This clonotype was detected many times. This chain joins TRBV20-1 and TRBJ1-1, with TRBD1 as a possible D gene (5 bases). CDR1 is DFQATT and CDR2 is SNEGSKA in the germline V gene (reference sequence). The CDR3 is 14 amino acids. The germline V and J ends were trimmed by 3 bases and 4 bases, with 15 bases remaining between them. CDR3 bases: TGCAGTGCTAGGGTTGACAGTGCGAGCACTGAAGCTTTCTTT. Translated: CSARVDSASTEAFF.

This clonotype was seen repeatedly, ten times or more. This chain uses TRBV29-1 with TRBJ1-2; D not certain. V lost 0 bases and J lost 4, with 9 bases in between. The CDR3 totals 13 residues. Germline CDR1 and CDR2: SQVTM and ANQGSEA. CDR3 coding DNA: TGCAGCGTTGAAGAGGGGTACTTCTATGGCTACACCTTC. Translation gives CSVEEGYFYGYTF.

V usage is TRBV6-5 and J usage is TRBJ2-6; 10 nucleotides agree with TRBD1. The germline V gene encodes CDR1 MNHEY and CDR2 SVGAGI. V was clipped by 1 base and J by 4 bases; unmatched bases: 10. The CDR3 is 19 residues long. The CDR3 is CASSYWGGGQGTGANVLTF. CDR3 sequence (DNA): TGTGCCAGCAGTTACTGGGGTGGGGGACAGGGGACCGGGGCCAACGTCCTGACTTTC.

This clonotype was picked up many times. This chain joins TRBV29-1 and TRBJ2-5; no clear D. Germline lookup yields CDR1 SQVTM and CDR2 ANQGSEA. This CDR3 spans 13 amino acids. V was trimmed by 4 bases and J by 3 bases, leaving 12 bases between them. CDR3 in DNA: TGCAGCGTTGCGTGGATACTGGAAGAGACCCAGTACTTC. This encodes CSVAWILEETQYF.

This clonotype was counted at least ten times. The genes are TRBV12-3 or TRBV12-4 and TRBJ2-7; D is unclear. The length of the CDR3 is 13 residues. Trimming removed 9 bases at V and 2 bases at J, with 14 bases between. The CDR3 protein is CASTLGPAYEQYF. Here the CDR3 DNA reads TGTGCCAGTACCCTAGGTCCCGCCTACGAGCAGTACTTC.

This clonotype was recorded many times. The J gene is TRBJ2-5, the V gene TRBV19; TRBD1 might be the D (6 bases). The CDR3 covers 12 residues. The V gene lost 9 bases and the J gene lost 4 bases, with 12 bases spanning the gap. The germline gives CDR1 LNHDA, CDR2 SQIVND (reference sequence). In DNA, the CDR3 is TGTGCCAGCAGCCAGGGGAGAGAGACCCAGTACTTC. It is translated as CASSQGRETQYF.

This clonotype showed up just a few times. V and J are TRBV27 and TRBJ1-1; D is possibly TRBD1 (6 bases). Looked up from germline, CDR1 is MNHEY and CDR2 is SMNVEV (reference sequence). Deletions cut 2 bases from V and 0 bases from J, with 10 bases between. The CDR3 totals 15 residues. CDR3 nucleotides: TGTGCCAGCAGTTTACCAGGGGCCATGAACACTGAAGCTTTCTTT. Protein product: CASSLPGAMNTEAFF.

The chain has TRBV19 and TRBJ2-5; no reliable D call. Germline CDR1 and CDR2: LNHDA and SQIVND (reference sequence). V gave up 3 bases and J gave up 7 bases, with 9 bases separating them. The length of the CDR3 is 12 residues. For the CDR3, the DNA is TGTGCCAGTAGTATGCTCCGGTGGACCCAGTACTTC. Protein: CASSMLRWTQYF. The whole variable domain, filled in from reference TRBV19 and TRBJ2-5, reads DGGITQSPKYLFRKEGQNVTLSCEQNLNHDAMYWYRQDPGQGLRLIYYSQIVNDFQKGDIAEGYSVSREKKESFPLTVTSAQKNPTAFYLCASSMLRWTQYFGPGTRLLVL.

This clonotype was seen at least ten times. V is TRBV20-1 and J is TRBJ2-1; 10 bases map to TRBD2. Germline lookup yields CDR1 DFQATT and CDR2 SNEGSKA (reference sequence). There are 15 residues in the CDR3. J gave up 7 bases and V 1 base, and 7 bases lay outside the gene matches. This CDR3 reads CSARVSSGRVNEQFF. CDR3 nucleotides: TGCAGTGCTAGAGTCTCTAGCGGGAGAGTTAATGAGCAGTTCTTC.

This clonotype appeared a few times. The V gene is TRBV7-9, the J gene TRBJ1-4; the match to TRBD1 covers 7 bases. Trimming removed 1 base from V and 4 bases from J; junction bases left unmatched: 3. The CDR3 is 15 residues long. Germline-derived CDR1 and CDR2 are SEHNR and FQNEAQ (reference sequence). CDR3: CASSLGTGVNEKLFF. For the CDR3, the DNA is TGTGCCAGCAGCTTAGGGACAGGCGTTAATGAAAAACTGTTTTTT.

This clonotype has a count of ten or more. The chain couples TRBV4-3 to TRBJ2-5, with D possibly matching TRBD2 (6 bases). The CDR3 extends over 17 amino acids. CDR1 and CDR2 from the germline V gene are LGHNA and YSLEER. V gave up 0 bases and J gave up 2 bases, with 16 bases separating them. CDR3 DNA sequence: TGCGCCAGCAGCCAAGATTCAGGAGGGCTGCGACAAGAGACCCAGTACTTC. Its protein is CASSQDSGGLRQETQYF.

The V and J genes are TRBV5-1 and TRBJ2-1; 10 nucleotides line up with TRBD2. This CDR3 region has 15 residues. The trim removed 0 bases at V and 9 bases at J, leaving 6 bases unmatched. The germline CDR1 and CDR2 sequences are SGHRS and YFSETQ. CDR3 residues: CASSLARLAGAEQFF. The CDR3 nucleotides read TGCGCCAGCAGCTTGGCCCGGCTAGCGGGAGCTGAGCAGTTCTTC.

This clonotype turned up a few times. The chain couples TRBV29-1 to TRBJ1-2; the match to TRBD1 covers 7 bases. Losses at the gene ends were 2 bases for V and 7 bases for J; bases not matched to a gene: 4. Germline V gives CDR1 SQVTM, CDR2 ANQGSEA. This CDR3 region has 12 residues. CDR3 region: CSVERQGGGYTF. The CDR3 DNA reads TGCAGCGTTGAAAGGCAGGGGGGTGGCTACACCTTC. Full variable domain (remainder filled in from reference TRBV29-1 and TRBJ1-2): SAVISQKPSRDICQRGTSLTIQCQVDSQVTMMFWYRQQPGQSLTLIATANQGSEATYESGFVIDKFPISRPNLTFSTLTVSNMSPEDSSIYLCSVERQGGGYTFGSGTRLTVV.

This clonotype has a count of ten or more. This rearrangement joins TRBV27 to TRBJ1-6; D is undetermined. Germline V gene sequence: CDR1 MNHEY, CDR2 SMNVEV (reference sequence). Trimming shortened V by 2 bases and J by 4 bases, and 12 bases separated the two germline ends. This CDR3 is 16 amino acids long. CDR3 loop: CASSLIGSAYNSPLHF. CDR3 sequence (DNA): TGTGCCAGCAGTTTAATCGGCAGTGCTTATAATTCACCCCTCCACTTT.

This clonotype occurred many times. The genes are TRBV19 and TRBJ2-1; TRBD2 aligns across 11 bases. CDR1 and CDR2 from the germline V gene are LNHDA and SQIVND (reference sequence). The V segment lost 3 bases and the J segment 4 bases; nucleotides outside the gene matches: 2. The CDR3 runs to 15 residues. The CDR3 region has the DNA TGTGCCAGTAGTATGGGACTAGCGGATTACAATGAGCAGTTCTTC. Its protein product is CASSMGLADYNEQFF.

The sample holds a few counts of this clonotype. This chain links TRBV7-9 with TRBJ2-3; the match to TRBD2 covers 8 bases. The CDR3 runs to 14 residues. Unmatched junction bases numbered 15, after V lost 5 bases and J lost 14 bases. Germline assignment: CDR1 SEHNR and CDR2 FQNEAQ (reference sequence). The CDR3 sequence: CASSPRAGEVIRYF. CDR3 nucleotides: TGTGCCAGCAGCCCTCGAGCGGGAGAAGTTATAAGGTATTTT.

This chain links TRBV20-1 with TRBJ2-5; 9 nucleotides agree with TRBD2. This CDR3 contains 16 residues. Germline CDR1 and CDR2: DFQATT and SNEGSKA (reference sequence). The V and J ends lost 3 bases and 4 bases, in that order; junction bases with no gene match: 12. The CDR3 loop is CSASPKVAGVRETQYF. CDR3 coding DNA: TGCAGTGCTAGCCCCAAGGTAGCGGGAGTTAGAGAGACCCAGTACTTC.